This T cell receptor (beta chain) is from a study of OX40 agonist ivuxolimab in advanced cancers. Looking at the study overall: Dose-escalation patients were diagnosed with hepatocellular carcinoma, melanoma, renal cell cancer or head and neck cancer. Findings and limits, study-wide: CD4+ and CD8+ blood T cells expanded clonally by week 6 at 0.1 to 3.0 mg/kg. Among patients with partial responses at 0.1-3.0 mg/kg, clonal expansion was among the lowest.

This CDR3 contains 13 residues. V lost 4 bases and J 2 bases, leaving 8 bases between the germline ends. The V gene's germline CDR1 is LNHDA and CDR2 SQIVND (reference sequence). As to this clone: Its antigen remains unidentified.

The repertoire was sequenced with immunoSEQ multiplex PCR; TCRdb's copy has only in-frame clones and lacks some. The profile shows some 74,000 clones, 80% to 95% of them singletons. Sequenced material: CD4+ or CD8+ T cells sorted from blood, taken in a trial of the OX40 agonist ivuxolimab. This clonotype originated in an adult with an advanced solid tumor such as melanoma, head and neck, liver or kidney cancer. V is TRBV19 and J is TRBJ2-5, with D possibly being TRBD1 (5 bases). The chain's CDR3 is CASSTGQQETQYF. CDR3 DNA sequence: TGTGCCAGTAGTACTGGACAACAAGAGACCCAGTACTTC.